The rows below give T cell receptor beta chains drawn from one sample of a study of shared clonotypes between healthy human individuals. Only in-frame clones appear in the TCRdb table, and some are missing; sequencing was by immunoSEQ multiplex PCR. The table records roughly 1,800,000 clones, about 95% of them present only once. The specimen was naive CD8+ T cells sorted from blood. These receptors came from a man younger than 35 in good health. Each CDR3 is given with its conserved first and last residue. The D gene is left open where the match is weak. Size is omitted from some rows. Given values are once, few, many or a class for expanded clones.

j_call | clone_size | d_call | v_call | cdr3_nt | cdr3_aa
TRBJ2-1 | . | . | TRBV27 | TGTGCCAGCAGTTCCACCTTAGGCTATGAGCAGTTCTTC | CASSSTLGYEQFF
TRBJ2-7 | . | TRBD1 | TRBV9 | TGTGCCAGCAGCGTAGGACAGGGGGCGGGTTACGAGCAGTACTTC | CASSVGQGAGYEQYF
TRBJ2-7 | . | TRBD2 | TRBV28 | TGTGCCAGCGAGGGGACGGGGGGGATGGAGCAGTACTTC | CASEGTGGMEQYF
TRBJ2-7 | . | . | TRBV7-9 | TGTGCCAGCAGCTACAGCTCCAGGTACGAGCAGTACTTC | CASSYSSRYEQYF
TRBJ2-1 | . | TRBD1 | TRBV7-6 | TGTGCCAGCGGGTCCGGGACAGGGGTCTCTGAGCAGTTCTTC | CASGSGTGVSEQFF
TRBJ1-2 | . | . | TRBV19 | TGTGCCAGTAGTATAGATGGGGAGGCGGATGGCTACACCTTC | CASSIDGEADGYTF
TRBJ2-3 | . | TRBD2 | TRBV6-5 | TGTGCCAGCAGTTTACTAGCGGAGGGGGGCACAGATACGCAGTATTTT | CASSLLAEGGTDTQYF
TRBJ2-7 | . | TRBD2 | TRBV6-5 | TGTGCCAGCAGCCTAGCGGGAGGCTCCTACGAGCAGTACTTC | CASSLAGGSYEQYF
TRBJ2-2 | . | TRBD1 | TRBV14 | TGTGCCAGCAGCCAAACAGGGGGTACCGGGGAGCTGTTTTTT | CASSQTGGTGELFF
TRBJ1-3 | . | . | TRBV9 | TGTGCCAGCAGTCCGGACTTTTCCTCTGGAAACACCATATATTTT | CASSPDFSSGNTIYF
TRBJ2-7 | . | TRBD2 | TRBV10-1 | TGCGCCAGCAGTGAGTCGGATAGCGGGGGGTTTTACGAGCAGTACTTC | CASSESDSGGFYEQYF
TRBJ1-1 | . | . | TRBV9 | TGTGCCAGCAGCACCCATCCCGGGGGCACTGAAGCTTTCTTT | CASSTHPGGTEAFF
TRBJ2-5 | . | TRBD1 | TRBV6-5 | TGTGCCAGCAGTTACTCGACAGGGACACAAGAGACCCAGTACTTC | CASSYSTGTQETQYF
TRBJ2-2 | . | TRBD2 | TRBV5-1 | TGCGCCAGCAGCTTATTAACTAGCGGGAAGTTCACCGGGGAGCTGTTTTTT | CASSLLTSGKFTGELFF
TRBJ2-7 | few | TRBD2 | TRBV4-1 | TGCGCCAGCAGCAAAGGGACTAGCGGGCCACCTGGCGAGCAGTACTTC | CASSKGTSGPPGEQYF
TRBJ1-3 | once | . | TRBV7-6 | TGTGCCAGCAGCTTAGCGCACAGGGAACCTGGAAACACCATATATTTT | CASSLAHREPGNTIYF
TRBJ2-7 | . | . | TRBV19 | TGTGCCAGTAGTGACGGGCTCCACTACGAGCAGTACTTC | CASSDGLHYEQYF
TRBJ2-1 | . | TRBD2 | TRBV7-9 | TGTGCCAGCGGGGGGGAACCGTACAATGAGCAGTTCTTC | CASGGEPYNEQFF
TRBJ2-7 | . | TRBD2 | TRBV28 | TGTGCCAGCAGTTGGACTAGCGGCTACGAGCAGTACTTC | CASSWTSGYEQYF
TRBJ2-1 | . | . | TRBV7-9 | TGTGCCAGCAGCTTAGGGCCGGTCGAGCAGTTCTTC | CASSLGPVEQFF
TRBJ2-5 | . | TRBD2 | TRBV19 | TGTGCCAGTAGTATGGGTGCGCCTAGCGGACAAGAGACCCAGTACTTC | CASSMGAPSGQETQYF
TRBJ2-7 | . | TRBD1 | TRBV6-5 | TGTGCCAGCAGTTACCCGGGACAGGGCGTCTACGAGCAGTACTTC | CASSYPGQGVYEQYF